This TCR beta chain was captured in a study of cytomegalovirus exposure and HLA in healthy donors (dated by TCRdb to the late 2010s). With respect to the entire study: According to an earlier analysis of a few hundred of the donors, about 179 million T cells yielded 117 million unique TCR beta sequences and 276 Gb of sequence data. About 280 gigabases of sequencing data and approximately 93 million unique TCR sequences were included in an early release covering 500 to 750 HLA-typed donors. The genetic ancestry cluster associated with self-reported Caucasian donors included over 65% of the approximately 430 genotyped donors. The aim of the study was to test whether cataloging public T cell receptors could identify signatures of past pathogen exposure. The study used immunosequencing to profile the T cell repertoires of approximately 640 subjects and linked those repertoires to cytomegalovirus serostatus. Along with the 666-subject first cohort, a separate validation cohort of around 110 different subjects was used. The study combined high-throughput TCR immunosequencing, statistical association of individual TCRs with disease status, and machine learning to predict cytomegalovirus infection status. A later analysis re-analyzed previously published TCR beta repertoires from 666 donors and added high-resolution HLA genotyping to study TCR occurrence patterns. The later analysis used no new phenotypic data to find candidate immune exposures, relying instead on TCR beta sequences and their occurrence across donors. An earlier analysis of a few hundred of the donors applied high-throughput TCR beta sequencing to assess whether each TCR beta V gene segment acted as functional or pseudogenic. Donor age, sex, ethnicity and CMV serostatus were compiled alongside the repertoire data. A later genetic analysis took genome-wide SNP genotypes for about 55% of the 666 donors and used that subset as a discovery cohort. Every discovery cohort repertoire had been produced on one sequencing platform. Both class I and class II loci were covered by HLA typing, at four-digit resolution. The number of donors typed differed by locus, with about 620-630 for A, B, C, DRB1 and DQB1, roughly 520 for DQA1, some 570 for DPA1, and about 450 for DPB1. Because of strong linkage in the cohort, five DR-DQ haplotypes were treated as single units for association and clustering. Among some 410 genotyped donors of the cohort, an average of around 240,000 unique TCR beta nucleotide sequences was sequenced per donor, of which roughly 17% were non-productive. The research as a whole found: In a later analysis, the rate of TCR association differed among HLA loci, with DRB1 alleles having the most associated TCRs and HLA-C alleles having the fewest. According to the authors, the approach could potentially be generalized to other disease states and immunological phenotypes. In the study, approximately 150 TCR beta chains were listed as associated with cytomegalovirus. Across donors, most TCR sequences were observed very rarely, whereas some public TCRs were present in many individuals. A later analysis reported that several top co-occurrence clusters appeared linked to parvovirus B19, influenza, CMV and Epstein-Barr virus. Broadly in line with IMGT annotations, most TCR beta V segments showed up in productive rearrangements about 87% or about 30% of the time in an earlier analysis of a few hundred of the donors. Assigning TCR associations to individual alleles was difficult when HLA alleles, especially DR and DQ, strongly co-occurred. Roughly uniform sequencing depth across donors was assumed in presence/absence analyses, although this assumption may not hold. According to a later analysis, most CMV-associated TCR beta chains appeared to be HLA-restricted, and the HLA associations seemed to be driven largely by CMV exposure. Compared with equally common non-associated chains, HLA-associated TCR beta chains in a later analysis were more clonally expanded and had lower generation probabilities. In a later genetic analysis, fewer N-insertions in productive TCRs were reported among donors in an Asian-associated ancestry cluster than the 666-donor mean. The 87-base-pair reads could not distinguish some IMGT-functional V segments, including TRBV6-2 and TRBV6-3, so those segments were excluded. This cohort had only TCR beta chains sequenced, and the lack of alpha or paired-chain data limited which features could be detected. In a later analysis, some 17,000 TCR beta sequences were associated with specific HLA alleles at a false discovery rate of 0.05. CMV serostatus was the only immune exposure information available for the cohort. Correlated functional status among segregating V segments might be attributable to linkage disequilibrium, but an unknown experimental factor could not be ruled out. Because HLA typing was missing for some donors at each locus, association tests included only the typed subset. Cytomegalovirus status was reported to be diagnosed by the classifier with high specificity and sensitivity in both the original and validation cohorts. V-gene and J-gene trimming of TCR beta chains was associated with a missense DCLRE1C variant in a later genetic analysis, and the association was replicated in an independent cohort. A group of highly shared sequence variants was considered likely to be a technical artifact of the sequencing pipeline. A further reported finding was that TCR beta sequences accurately predicted the HLA-A and HLA-B alleles for most subjects in the first cohort. A few of the identified cytomegalovirus-associated TCR beta chains were confirmed in vitro to be specific for cytomegalovirus antigens. The earlier analysis of 587 of the donors excluded approximately 17 rarely observed V segments, including chromosome 9 orphons, because counts were too low.

Note on this clone: The antigen it recognizes is unknown. Base qualities were left out, and no much larger clone turns up one base away.

The cohort was made up of 650 to 700 healthy bone marrow donors. All cohort members were sampled while nominally healthy, although unrecorded immune exposures were likely present. The donor was CMV seronegative and was included in the group of about 350 seronegative cohort members. Each donor provided a peripheral blood sample, and peripheral blood mononuclear cells were used for TCR beta sequencing. The Qiagen DNeasy Blood Extraction Kit was used to extract genomic DNA from the blood cell samples. The CDR3 numbers 14 residues from cysteine through phenylalanine. Of all the DNA, just the CDR3 is kept, 42 bases in frame from base 1. Germline trimming: 9 bases from V, 0 bases from J; junction bases outside gene matches: 8. As encoded in the germline V gene, CDR1 is MNHEY while CDR2 is SVGAGI. Receptor amplification or capture employed the immunoSEQ multiplex PCR assay. For the multiplex PCR, a mixture combining 60 forward primers for TCR Vbeta segments and 13 reverse primers for TCR Jbeta segments was used. A multiplex PCR assay on genomic DNA amplified the CDR3 region of rearranged TCR beta genes. The amplified TCR beta libraries were sequenced on the Illumina HiSeq System as 87-base-pair reads. On the study's bioinformatics: Across the 600 to 700 repertoires, a later analysis counted about 81 million unique TCR beta chains, about 10 million of which were shared by at least two donors. Raw reads were error-corrected and collapsed into unique sequences by a nearest-neighbor algorithm in which closely related sequences were merged to remove PCR and sequencing errors. To assign V, D and J gene segments, CDR3 sequences were aligned to IMGT reference sequences. For a sequence to be retained, a match of at least six nucleotides to both a V gene segment and a J gene segment was required. A rearrangement was called productive if the CDR3 had no stop codons and remained in frame with V and J, and every other rearrangement was called non-productive. Following IMGT convention, CDR3 was defined as the stretch from the second conserved V-encoded cysteine up to the conserved J-encoded phenylalanine. In an earlier analysis of 550 to 650 of the donors, sequences lacking an unambiguous match to a single V gene segment were excluded. In an earlier analysis of 587 of the donors, V segments were called functional above 56.7% productive rearrangements and were called segregating when the between-donor standard deviation exceeded 5%. A statistical classification framework was built for diagnosing cytomegalovirus status from the catalog of TCR beta chain sequences. In a later analysis, TCR nucleotide sequences were compared against IMGT/GENE-DB human TR gene sequences so that V and J genes could be assigned. The TCRdist pipeline was used in a later analysis to assign CDR3 sequences and most-parsimonious VDJ recombination scenarios. In a later analysis, every TCR beta chain was defined by the combination of its CDR3 amino acid sequence and its V-gene family, and reads without a unique V-gene family were dropped. In a later analysis, approximately 590 highly shared, low-generation-probability nucleotide sequences were removed to address suspected cross-contamination and a sequencing artifact. In a later analysis, a clonal expansion index for each public chain was calculated from normalized within-repertoire ranks of inferred template counts. A later analysis computed generation probabilities with a VDJ recombination model fitted to out-of-frame rearrangements, and checked the results against IGoR. In a later analysis, TCR-TCR, TCR-HLA and TCR-CMV co-occurrence was scored with hypergeometric tests, and a repertoire-size bias correction was applied to TCR pairs. In a later analysis, false discovery rates were estimated by permuting HLA or CMV assignments 20 times. In a later analysis, co-occurring TCRs were grouped using DBSCAN, and TCRdist sequence similarity was added for clustering within HLA-allele-positive subsets. For co-occurrence clustering, repertoires with fewer than 30,000 or more than 120,000 public chains were excluded, along with roughly 5 repertoires with anomalous nucleotide sharing. In its TCRdb copy, this immuneACCESS table keeps in-frame sequences only and misses some clones. Where compared with another copy, unresolved V genes explain less than half of these, and the others have no known cause. That table furnishes V, J and clone size, whereas the DNA furnished D and trimming. The sample profile shows 150,000 to 200,000 clones; roughly 77% of them were found once. Roughly 1.4% of the sample is taken by the ten largest.

The rearrangement joined TRBV6-5 to TRBJ2-7, and TRBD2 aligns with 7 junction nucleotides. The material sequenced was PBMCs. The receptor comes from a woman aged 50 to 60 in good health and CMV-seronegative. The DNA is TGTGCCAGTAGGGGTAGCGGGCGCTCCTACGAGCAGTACTTC. Its amino acids are CASRGSGRSYEQYF.